This is a list of T cell receptor beta chains from one sample in a study of Ad26.COV2.S vaccination and SARS-CoV-2 variants. Assay: immunoSEQ multiplex PCR; the TCRdb copy retains only in-frame clones and omits some. The sample carries roughly 100,000 clones, around 81% recorded once. The sample consisted of peripheral blood, taken after recovery from COVID-19. The source is a human donor who had recovered from COVID-19. The conserved cysteine and the conserved F or W are not part of the CDR3 here. D genes are given only for firm matches. Clone size, where shown, is once, few, many, or a class for clones that have expanded.

V	D	size	J	CDR3
TRBV18	.	.	TRBJ2-2	ASSDDGGELF
TRBV5-1	.	.	TRBJ2-3	ASSSTSVSTDTQY
TRBV5-4	TRBD1	once	TRBJ1-2	ASSLAQRQGNYGYT
TRBV6-1	TRBD1	.	TRBJ1-5	ASSEYRGQLIYQPQH
TRBV5-1	TRBD2	few	TRBJ2-3	ASSRRTGFSAGGPEDTQY
TRBV7-9	.	.	TRBJ1-3	ASSSTQIKPGNTIY
TRBV19	TRBD1	.	TRBJ2-2	ATRTGGPPNTGELF
TRBV6-6	TRBD1	.	TRBJ1-2	ASMTQGATLYGYT
TRBV2	.	.	TRBJ2-3	ASSLRTDTQY
TRBV6-5	.	.	TRBJ1-3	ASATVQSGNTIY
TRBV21-1	.	.	TRBJ2-3	ASSKVRLAGGFTDTQY
TRBV6-2/TRBV6-3	TRBD1	.	TRBJ2-2	ASSYETGDTGELF
TRBV6-2/TRBV6-3	TRBD2	many	TRBJ2-1	ASSYSPPASGVYNEQF
TRBV6-5	TRBD2	.	TRBJ2-7	ASLRGGYEQY
TRBV5-1	TRBD1	once	TRBJ1-6	ASSLARQGNSPLH
TRBV3-1/TRBV3-2	.	.	TRBJ2-3	ASSQGWTQY
TRBV7-2	.	.	TRBJ1-3	ASSLTSSSGNTIY
TRBV7-2	TRBD2	.	TRBJ2-2	ASSLTSGANTGELF
TRBV6-5	.	.	TRBJ2-7	ASSQLQGTEQY
TRBV3-1/TRBV3-2	.	.	TRBJ1-1	ASSPTPNSWSGTEAF
TRBV5-4	.	.	TRBJ1-2	ASSLYGGHGYT
TRBV15	.	.	TRBJ2-3	ATQGPPDTQY
TRBV12-5	.	few	TRBJ2-1	ASGQGDTYNEQF
TRBV12-5	.	few	TRBJ1-5	ASGLGSNQPQH
TRBV9	TRBD1	once	TRBJ2-5	ASSGSPGQGETQY
TRBV30	.	.	TRBJ2-3	AWSWRDTDTQY